This TCR beta chain originates from a study of CD8+CD57+ T cells in acquired aplastic anemia. The template used for profiling TCR beta VDJ and CDR3 was genomic DNA. TCRdb itself ran the reads through MiXCR, one entry per CDR3 protein. Of around 500,000 distinct CDR3 sequences listed, around 32% are singletons. Germline-derived CDR1 and CDR2 are SNHLY and FYNNEI. Trimming removed 3 bases from V and 5 bases from J; junction bases left unmatched: 7. There are 15 residues in the CDR3. CD8+CD57+ cell expansion, shown by flow cytometry, had occurred in the patients selected for sequencing. The receptor was derived from a human donor with aplastic anemia. The chain joins TRBV2 to TRBJ2-3; 8 positions agree with TRBD1. The sample consisted of sorted CD4+, CD8+, or CD8+CD57+ T cells (not recorded which) from PBMCs. This chain's CDR3 is CASSERAGGEDTQYF. The CDR3 nucleotides are TGTGCCAGCAGTGAGAGGGCAGGGGGCGAAGATACGCAGTATTTT.